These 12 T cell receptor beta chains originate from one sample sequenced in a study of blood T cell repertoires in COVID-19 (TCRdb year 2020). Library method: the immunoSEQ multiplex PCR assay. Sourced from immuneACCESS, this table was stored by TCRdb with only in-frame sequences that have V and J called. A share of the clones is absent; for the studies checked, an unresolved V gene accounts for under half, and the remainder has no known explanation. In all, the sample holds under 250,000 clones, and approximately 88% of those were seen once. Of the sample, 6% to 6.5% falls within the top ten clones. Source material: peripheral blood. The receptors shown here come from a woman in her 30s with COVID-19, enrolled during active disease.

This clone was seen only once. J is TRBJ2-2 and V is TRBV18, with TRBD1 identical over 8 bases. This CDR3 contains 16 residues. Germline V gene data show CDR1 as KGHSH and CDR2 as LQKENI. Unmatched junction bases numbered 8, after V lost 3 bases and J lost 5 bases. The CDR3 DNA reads TGTGCCAGCTCACCCATGGACAGGGTGGGTACCGGGGAGCTGTTTTTT. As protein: CASSPMDRVGTGELFF.

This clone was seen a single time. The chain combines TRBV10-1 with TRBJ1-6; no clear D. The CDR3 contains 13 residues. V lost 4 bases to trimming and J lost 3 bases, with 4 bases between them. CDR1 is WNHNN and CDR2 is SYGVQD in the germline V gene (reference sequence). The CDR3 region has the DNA TGCGCCAGCAGTGGTCACTATAATTCACCCCTCCACTTT. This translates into CASSGHYNSPLHF.

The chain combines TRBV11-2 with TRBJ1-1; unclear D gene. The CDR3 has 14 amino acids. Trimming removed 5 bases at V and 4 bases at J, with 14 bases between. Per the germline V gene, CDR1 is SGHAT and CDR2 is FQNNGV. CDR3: CASSAGSVGTEAFF. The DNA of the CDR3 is TGTGCCAGCAGCGCGGGATCAGTGGGCACTGAAGCTTTCTTT.

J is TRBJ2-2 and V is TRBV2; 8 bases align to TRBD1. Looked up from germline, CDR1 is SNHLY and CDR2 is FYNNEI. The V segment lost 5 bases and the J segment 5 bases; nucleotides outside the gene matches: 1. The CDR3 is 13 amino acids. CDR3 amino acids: CASSRQGTGELFF. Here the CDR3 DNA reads TGTGCCAGCAGTAGACAGGGGACCGGGGAGCTGTTTTTT.

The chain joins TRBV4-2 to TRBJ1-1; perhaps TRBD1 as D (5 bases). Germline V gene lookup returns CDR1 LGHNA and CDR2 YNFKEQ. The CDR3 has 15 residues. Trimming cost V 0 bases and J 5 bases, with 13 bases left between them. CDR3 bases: TGTGCCAGCAGCCAAGACGGGGGAGGATTAACTGAAGCTTTCTTT. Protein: CASSQDGGGLTEAFF.

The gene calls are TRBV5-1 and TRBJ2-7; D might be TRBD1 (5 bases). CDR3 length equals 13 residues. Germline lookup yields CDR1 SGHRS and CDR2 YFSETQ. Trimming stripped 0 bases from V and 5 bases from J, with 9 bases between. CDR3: CASSLAGLHEQYF. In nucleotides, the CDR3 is TGCGCCAGCAGCTTGGCAGGGCTCCACGAGCAGTACTTC.

Written as DNA, the CDR3 is TGTGCCAGCAGCTTTGAACAGTTTCTAGAGACCCAGTACTTC. Residues: CASSFEQFLETQYF. The chain joins TRBV7-9 to TRBJ2-5; D unresolved. Germline V lookup: CDR1 SEHNR, CDR2 FQNEAQ (reference sequence). The CDR3 is 14 residues long. Trimming cost V 3 bases and J 4 bases, with 12 bases left between them.

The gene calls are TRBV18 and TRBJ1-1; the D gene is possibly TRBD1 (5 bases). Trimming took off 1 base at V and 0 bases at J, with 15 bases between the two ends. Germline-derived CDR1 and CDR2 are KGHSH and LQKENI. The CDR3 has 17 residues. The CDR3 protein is CASSPLGQRNLNTEAFF. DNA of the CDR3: TGTGCCAGCTCACCACTGGGGCAGAGGAACTTGAACACTGAAGCTTTCTTT. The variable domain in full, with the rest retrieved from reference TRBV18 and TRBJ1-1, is NAGVMQNPRHLVRRRGQEARLRCSPMKGHSHVYWYRQLPEEGLKFMVYLQKENIIDESGMPKERFSAEFPKEGPSILRIQQVVRGDSAAYFCASSPLGQRNLNTEAFFGQGTRLTVV.

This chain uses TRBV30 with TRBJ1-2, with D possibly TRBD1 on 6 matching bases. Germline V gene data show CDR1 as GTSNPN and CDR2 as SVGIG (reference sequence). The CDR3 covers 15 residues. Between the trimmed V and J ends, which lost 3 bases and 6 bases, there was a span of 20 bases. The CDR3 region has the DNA TGTGCCTGGAGCCAGGGGCTAAGAGGAAGGAATGGCTACACCTTC. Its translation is CAWSQGLRGRNGYTF.

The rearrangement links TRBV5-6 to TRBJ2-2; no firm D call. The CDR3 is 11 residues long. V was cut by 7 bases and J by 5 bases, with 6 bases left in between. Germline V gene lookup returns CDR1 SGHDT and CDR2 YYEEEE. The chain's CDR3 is CASERTGELFF. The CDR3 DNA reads TGTGCCAGCGAGAGGACCGGGGAGCTGTTTTTT.

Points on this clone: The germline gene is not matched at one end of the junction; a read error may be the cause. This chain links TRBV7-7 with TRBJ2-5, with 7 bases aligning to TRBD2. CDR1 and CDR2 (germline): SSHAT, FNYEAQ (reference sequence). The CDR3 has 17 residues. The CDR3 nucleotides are TGTGCTAGCAGCCCCCGTCGCGCGGCAGGGAGGGGTGAGACCCAGTACTTC. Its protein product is CASSPRRAAGRGETQYF.

The CDR3 spells CATSPRQGAYNEQFF. The CDR3 nucleotides are TGTGCCACCAGCCCAAGACAGGGGGCTTACAATGAGCAGTTCTTC. The genes are TRBV15 and TRBJ2-1; TRBD1 agrees at 10 bases. This CDR3 is 15 amino acids long. Looked up from germline, CDR1 is LNHNV and CDR2 is YYDKDF (reference sequence). J lost 4 bases, V lost 5 bases, and 5 bases had no gene match.